This entry is about one TCR beta chain. Antigen specificity is unknown. This entry comes from a study of T cell responses to AZD1222 COVID-19 vaccine. Study-level points and caveats: The donors showed a predominance of white British ancestry and of females, with possible underestimation of clonal diversity.

With 1 base clipped from V and 4 bases from J, the junction kept 5 bases outside the gene matches. This CDR3 is 16 amino acids long. Germline CDR1 and CDR2: KGHSH and LQKENI. Here immunoSEQ multiplex PCR was the method, and the copy in TCRdb shows in-frame clones only, minus some. The sample lists about 120,000 clones, less than 95% occurring once. The chain is built from TRBV18 and TRBJ2-5; 11 bases match TRBD2. The source material was peripheral blood, sampled on day 0 of MenACWY control vaccination. This receptor was identified in an adult in good health. CDR3 DNA sequence: TGTGCCAGCTCACCACAGGGACTAGCGGACAGAGAGACCCAGTACTTC. Its translation is CASSPQGLADRETQYF. Variable domain in full (rest from reference TRBV18 and TRBJ2-5): NAGVMQNPRHLVRRRGQEARLRCSPMKGHSHVYWYRQLPEEGLKFMVYLQKENIIDESGMPKERFSAEFPKEGPSILRIQQVVRGDSAAYFCASSPQGLADRETQYFGPGTRLLVL.